This TCR beta chain was identified in a study of shared clonotypes between healthy human individuals. Overall study results and limits: Some clonotypes were shared by all four sorted-subset donors, while others were not shared. The non-shared ones had lower generation probabilities than the shared ones.

TCRdb keeps only in-frame clones here, not all; method: immunoSEQ multiplex PCR. This repertoire shows roughly 520,000 clones, about 96% found once; its top ten account for approximately 0.067%. Points on this clone: Its target is unknown.

Germline CDR1 MDHEN, CDR2 SYDVKM. V lost 9 bases and J 5 bases, leaving 23 bases between the germline ends. CDR3 length: 15 amino acids. The sequence was obtained from a woman aged 25 to 39 in good health. The sequenced material came from naive CD4+ T cells sorted from blood. This sample's subset: CD45RA+ positively selected. The chain combines TRBV28 with TRBJ2-7; D may be TRBD2 (6 bases). CDR3 protein: CASRLEGAGLDEQYF. CDR3 DNA sequence: TGTGCCAGTAGACTCGAGGGCGCGGGATTGGACGAGCAGTACTTC.